Below, one TCR beta chain is given with its context. Original processing methods: Reference gene primer amplification in the assay estimated nucleated cell counts. Method: immunoSEQ multiplex PCR; TCRdb's copy keeps in-frame clones and lacks some. The V and J calls and clone size were taken over from that table, and D and trimming were inferred from the DNA. Here the sample spans about 150,000 clones, approximately 91% being singletons. This sample stems from a study of blood T cell repertoires in COVID-19. Looking at the study overall: From the United States, Italy and Spain came samples of acute and convalescent COVID-19. Sample material is recorded as cDNA or gDNA derived from T cells, B-cell-depleted T cells, or PBMCs.

The CDR3 length is 14 residues. V shed 1 base and J shed 0 bases, with 4 bases lying between them. In germline, CDR1 is SEHNR, CDR2 FQNEAQ (reference sequence). Sequenced: peripheral blood. This chain uses TRBV7-9 with TRBJ1-3; D unclear. This sequence was found in a woman in her 70s with acute or convalescent COVID-19. CDR3 loop: CASSLGSSGNTIYF. The DNA of the CDR3 is TGTGCCAGCAGCTTAGGGAGCTCTGGAAACACCATATATTTT.